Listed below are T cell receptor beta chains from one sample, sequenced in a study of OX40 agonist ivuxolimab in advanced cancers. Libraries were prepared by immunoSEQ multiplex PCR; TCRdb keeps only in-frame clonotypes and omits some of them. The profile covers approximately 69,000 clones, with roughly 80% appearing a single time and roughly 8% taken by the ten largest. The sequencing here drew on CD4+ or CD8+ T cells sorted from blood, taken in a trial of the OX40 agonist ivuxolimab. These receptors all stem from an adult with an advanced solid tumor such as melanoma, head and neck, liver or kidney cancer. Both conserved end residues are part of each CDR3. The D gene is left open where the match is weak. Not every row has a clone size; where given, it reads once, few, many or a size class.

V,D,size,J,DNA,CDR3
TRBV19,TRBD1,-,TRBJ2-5,TGTGCCAGTAGTATGACAGGGGCCCGATCTGGGGAGCAGTACTTC,CASSMTGARSGEQYF
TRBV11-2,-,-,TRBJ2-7,TGTGCCAGCAGCTTAGATCTCGCGGGGACCTACGAGCAGTACTTC,CASSLDLAGTYEQYF
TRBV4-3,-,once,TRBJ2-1,TGCGCCAGCAGCCAAGACCCCAGCGGCCTCTACAATGAGCAGTTCTTC,CASSQDPSGLYNEQFF
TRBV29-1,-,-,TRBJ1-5,TGCAGCGTTTCGAAGGGGCTAGATCAGCCCCAGCATTTT,CSVSKGLDQPQHF
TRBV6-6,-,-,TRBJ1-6,TGTGCCAGCAGCCCGGCCGATTCACCCCTCCACTTT,CASSPADSPLHF
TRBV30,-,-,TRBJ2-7,TGTGCCTGGAGTGCTTGGGACGGCCGCTACGAGCAGTACTTC,CAWSAWDGRYEQYF
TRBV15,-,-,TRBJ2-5,TGTGCCACCAGCAGAGTTCGGGGGTTGGAGACCCAGTACTTC,CATSRVRGLETQYF
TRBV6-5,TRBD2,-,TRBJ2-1,TGTGCCAGCAGTTACTGGGTAGCGGGAGATCTGGGTGAGCAGTTCTTC,CASSYWVAGDLGEQFF
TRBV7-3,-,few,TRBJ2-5,TGTGCCAGCAGCTTAGGGGGGTCTCTGGTGGGGACCCAGTACTTC,CASSLGGSLVGTQYF
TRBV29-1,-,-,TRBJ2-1,TGCAGCGTTGAAGTAGGCGGGGCTCTCAATGAGCAGTTCTTC,CSVEVGGALNEQFF
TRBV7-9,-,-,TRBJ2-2,TGTGCCAGCACCTTTCTTACCGGGGAGCTGTTTTTT,CASTFLTGELFF
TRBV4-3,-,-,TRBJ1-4,TGCGCCAGCAGCCAAGACCAACTCAGGGGTCGCCTCGAAAAACTGTTTTTT,CASSQDQLRGRLEKLFF
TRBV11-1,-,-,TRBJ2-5,TGTGCCAGCAGCCCTTTAAGTGAGGAGACCCAGTACTTC,CASSPLSEETQYF
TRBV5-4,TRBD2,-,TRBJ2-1,TGTGCCAGCAGCTTGGATTCTAGCGGCACCTACAATGAGCAGTTCTTC,CASSLDSSGTYNEQFF
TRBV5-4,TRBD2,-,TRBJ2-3,TGTGCCAGCACCCAATCAAACAGACTAGCAGCTGATACGCAGTATTTT,CASTQSNRLAADTQYF
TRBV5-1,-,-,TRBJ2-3,TGCGCCAGCAGCTTCATTAGCGCATCTAGCACAGATACGCAGTATTTT,CASSFISASSTDTQYF